Each of the 21 T cell receptor beta chains below was sequenced from the same sample in a study of shared clonotypes between healthy human individuals (dated by TCRdb to the early 2020s). Receptor amplification or capture employed the immunoSEQ multiplex PCR assay. Held by TCRdb, this immuneACCESS table contains in-frame sequences only and omits some clones. Under half of the omission traces to an unresolved V gene where checked; the cause of the rest is unknown. Across this sample there are some 200,000 clones, with about 65% seen only once. 11% of the sample is held by the ten biggest clonotypes. Sample: memory CD4+ T cells sorted from blood. The cell subset or site label corresponds to: CD45RA-negative fraction. The receptors originated from a man younger than 40 in good health.

This clone has only a few counts. The chain uses TRBV7-6 and TRBJ1-1; 8 nucleotides agree with TRBD1. V lost 1 base, J lost 1 base, and 2 bases stayed unmatched. Germline V lookup: CDR1 SGHVS, CDR2 FNYEAQ. This CDR3 spans 15 amino acids. The CDR3, as DNA: TGTGCCAGCAGCTTAGTCGGGACAGGGAACACTGAAGCTTTCTTT. This encodes CASSLVGTGNTEAFF.

This clone was counted a few times. The chain recombines TRBV5-1 with TRBJ2-1, with 9 bases identical to TRBD1. CDR1 SGHRS and CDR2 YFSETQ come from the germline V gene. V trimming: 4 bases; J trimming: 1 base; junction bases outside the gene matches: 6. The CDR3 has 16 residues. CDR3 amino acids: CASSLDRGGSYNEQFF. As DNA, the CDR3 is TGCGCCAGCAGCCTGGACAGGGGAGGGTCCTACAATGAGCAGTTCTTC.

This chain uses TRBV12-2 with TRBJ2-7; the D segment call TRBD2 is taken from the table without a DNA check. TRBV12-2 has pseudogene status. The CDR3 length is 19 residues. This CDR3 is CASRLGSTAGGRFLYEQYF. DNA of the CDR3: TGTGCAAGTCGCTTAGGTTCTACAGCGGGAGGAAGATTTCTCTACGAGCAGTACTTC.

The V call is TRBV7-8, the J call TRBJ2-1, with D uncertain. The V gene lost 5 bases and the J gene lost 2 bases, with 16 bases spanning the gap. The CDR3 loop spans 16 amino acids. Germline loops: CDR1 SGHVS, CDR2 FQNEAQ. CDR3 DNA sequence: TGTGCCAGCAGCCTAAAAACTCCCTCTCCCTACAATGAGCAGTTCTTC. This sequence encodes CASSLKTPSPYNEQFF.

The chain recombines TRBV10-3 with TRBJ2-3; D possibly uses TRBD1 or TRBD2 (6 bases each). The CDR3 consists of 17 residues. CDR1 is ENHRY and CDR2 is SYGVKD in the germline V gene. The V and J ends lost 6 bases and 1 base respectively, with 20 bases between them. This chain's CDR3 is CAISRDSTSGGTDTQYF. Written as DNA, the CDR3 is TGTGCCATCAGCCGGGACTCGACCTCAGGGGGCACAGATACGCAGTATTTT.

V gene TRBV6-6 combines with J gene TRBJ1-1, with 10 nucleotides matching TRBD1. CDR3 length: 16 residues. V was pared by 6 bases and J by 1 base, with 8 bases of the junction left unmatched. The V gene's germline CDR1 is MNHNY and CDR2 SVGAGI (reference sequence). Here the CDR3 reads CASRVWTGGENTEAFF. CDR3 nucleotides: TGTGCCAGCAGGGTTTGGACAGGGGGAGAGAACACTGAAGCTTTCTTT.

In this sample, this clone turned up once. This chain connects TRBV25-1 to TRBJ2-3, with 8 nucleotides matching TRBD2. Germline assignment: CDR1 MGHDK and CDR2 SYGVNS. The CDR3 consists of 14 residues. J lost 3 bases, V lost 8 bases, and 7 bases had no gene match. The CDR3 nucleotides read TGTGCCAGCGGAGTAGCGGGACTAACAGATACGCAGTATTTT. Translation: CASGVAGLTDTQYF.

This chain joins TRBV11-3 and TRBJ2-7; the match to TRBD1 covers 8 bases. Germline lookup yields CDR1 SGHNT and CDR2 YENEEA. CDR3 length: 15 amino acids. V shed 5 bases, J shed 2 bases, and the junction held 8 bases outside the gene matches. CDR3 loop: CASSRSGQGTYEQYF. CDR3 DNA: TGTGCCAGCAGCAGAAGCGGACAGGGAACCTACGAGCAGTACTTC.

This clone was seen a few times. The chain has TRBV2 and TRBJ2-1; D gene uncertain. Germline CDR1 SNHLY, CDR2 FYNNEI. There are 12 residues in the CDR3. Trimming left V 1 base short and J 7 bases short, with 5 bases between. The CDR3 spells CASSEVGNEQFF. The CDR3 coding sequence is TGTGCCAGCAGTGAAGTGGGGAATGAGCAGTTCTTC.

The chain carries TRBV19 and TRBJ2-7; the D gene is possibly TRBD1 (6 bases). The CDR3 contains 17 residues. Germline CDR1 reads LNHDA; CDR2 reads SQIVND (reference sequence). The V end was cut by 4 bases, the J end by 2 bases, with 21 bases between. For the CDR3, the DNA is TGTGCCAGTAGTAGTCTCTCCCCGGGACACCCTACCTACGAGCAGTACTTC. It specifies CASSSLSPGHPTYEQYF. Full variable domain (remainder filled in from reference TRBV19 and TRBJ2-7): DGGITQSPKYLFRKEGQNVTLSCEQNLNHDAMYWYRQDPGQGLRLIYYSQIVNDFQKGDIAEGYSVSREKKESFPLTVTSAQKNPTAFYLCASSSLSPGHPTYEQYFGPGTRLTVT.

The chain recombines TRBV6-5 with TRBJ1-2, with TRBD1 matching over 8 bases. The V gene end was trimmed by 4 bases and the J gene end by 10 bases; junction bases not matched to a gene: 8. This CDR3 has 13 amino acids. From germline, CDR1 is MNHEY and CDR2 SVGAGI. This chain's CDR3 is CASSLLQGQDYTF. CDR3 DNA: TGTGCCAGCAGTTTATTACAGGGACAGGACTACACCTTC.

This clone showed up just a few times. This sequence joins TRBV5-1 and TRBJ1-4; D is ambiguous. In germline, CDR1 is SGHRS, CDR2 YFSETQ. The CDR3 sequence is 15 residues long. Between the trimmed V and J ends, which lost 1 base and 4 bases, there was a span of 11 bases. The CDR3 coding sequence is TGCGCCAGCAGCTTGTTTCCGGGAAATAATGAAAAACTGTTTTTT. This sequence encodes CASSLFPGNNEKLFF.

The chain is built from TRBV18 and TRBJ2-6; D ambiguous. Trimming took 8 bases from V and 3 from J, leaving 11 bases between them. This CDR3 has 14 amino acids. Germline CDR1 is KGHSH and CDR2 is LQKENI. The chain's CDR3 is CASLGFGGANVLTF. CDR3 coding DNA: TGTGCCAGCCTCGGGTTCGGTGGGGCCAACGTCCTGACTTTC.

The V and J genes are TRBV5-1 and TRBJ1-1; D possibly corresponds to TRBD1 (6 bases). Trimming stripped 4 bases from V and 1 base from J, with 14 bases between. The CDR3 runs 15 residues. The germline V gene encodes CDR1 SGHRS and CDR2 YFSETQ. Written as DNA, the CDR3 is TGCGCCAGCAGCATGTCGACAGGCTGGAACACTGAAGCTTTCTTT. As protein: CASSMSTGWNTEAFF.

The chain carries TRBV15 and TRBJ2-7; 12 nucleotides line up with TRBD1. Trimming removed 0 bases from V and 4 bases from J; junction bases left unmatched: 7. The CDR3 is 17 amino acids. Germline lookup yields CDR1 LNHNV and CDR2 YYDKDF (reference sequence). The CDR3 region has the DNA TGTGCCACCAGCAGAGATTATTCGGGACAGGGGGCGTACGAGCAGTACTTC. It codes for CATSRDYSGQGAYEQYF.

The chain has TRBV29-1 and TRBJ1-1; TRBD1 matches at 7 bases. V dropped 5 bases and J dropped 4; count of bases not matched to a gene: 19. The CDR3 sequence is 17 residues long. Germline V gives CDR1 SQVTM, CDR2 ANQGSEA. The CDR3 DNA sequence: TGCAGCGTTCTCAAATGGGGATTACAGGGGCCCGGCACTGAAGCTTTCTTT. Amino acids: CSVLKWGLQGPGTEAFF.

In this sample, this clone turned up a few times. This sequence joins TRBV7-2 and TRBJ2-7, with 12 bases identical to TRBD2. The CDR3 contains 14 residues. V lost 5 bases and J lost 6; bases outside the gene matches: 5. From germline, CDR1 is SGHTA and CDR2 FQGNSA. The CDR3 loop reads CASSPTSGSSEQYF. CDR3 DNA sequence: TGTGCCAGCAGCCCGACTAGCGGGAGCTCCGAGCAGTACTTC.

This chain connects TRBV29-1 to TRBJ1-1; unclear D gene. The V end was cut by 5 bases, the J end by 0 bases, with 10 bases between. The CDR3 runs 13 residues. Germline V gene data show CDR1 as SQVTM and CDR2 as ANQGSEA. The CDR3 DNA reads TGCAGCGTTCACAAGGGCCTGAACACTGAAGCTTTCTTT. Its translation: CSVHKGLNTEAFF.

The CDR3 region has the DNA TGTGCCAGTAGTATAGATCATAGTGGAGCGGGAGAACGTATCGAGCAGTACTTC. It codes for CASSIDHSGAGERIEQYF. The chain links TRBV19 to TRBJ2-7; 8 bases agree with TRBD2. This CDR3 has 18 residues. With V trimmed by 0 bases and J by 6 bases, 16 bases remained unmatched. In germline, CDR1 is LNHDA, CDR2 SQIVND (reference sequence). The variable domain in full, completed from reference TRBV19 and TRBJ2-7, reads DGGITQSPKYLFRKEGQNVTLSCEQNLNHDAMYWYRQDPGQGLRLIYYSQIVNDFQKGDIAEGYSVSREKKESFPLTVTSAQKNPTAFYLCASSIDHSGAGERIEQYFGPGTRLTVT.

This clone has only a few counts. This chain joins TRBV11-2 and TRBJ2-7; D unclear. Trimming took off 5 bases at V and 1 base at J, with 15 bases between the two ends. The CDR3 spans 15 residues. Looked up from germline, CDR1 is SGHAT and CDR2 is FQNNGV. Written as DNA, the CDR3 is TGTGCCAGCAGCGAAACCCAGAGCCGTTCCTACGAGCAGTACTTC. Translated, it gives CASSETQSRSYEQYF.

The J gene is TRBJ2-7, the V gene TRBV30, with a tentative D call TRBD2 (7 bases). The CDR3 is 14 residues long. CDR1 GTSNPN and CDR2 SVGIG come from the germline V gene (reference sequence). Trimming stripped 5 bases from V and 2 bases from J, with 16 bases between. DNA for the CDR3: TGTGCCTGGCACCCGGGGGGCGCAGCCTACGAGCAGTACTTC. Residues: CAWHPGGAAYEQYF.